One and the same sample provided the 14 T cell receptor beta chains below, sequenced in a study of T cell responses to AZD1222 COVID-19 vaccine. The repertoire was sequenced with immunoSEQ multiplex PCR; TCRdb's copy has only in-frame clones and lacks some. The table shows 150,000 or so clones, with 90% to 95% occurring only once. This material consisted of peripheral blood, taken 28 days after the second AZD1222 dose. The source is an adult who received the AZD1222 COVID-19 vaccine.

The chain carries TRBV12-3 or TRBV12-4 and TRBJ1-1; TRBD1 aligns across 8 bases. Trimming cost V 7 bases and J 7 bases; bases outside gene matches: 8. CDR3 length: 13 residues. The CDR3 DNA sequence: TGTGCCAGCACTATAGGACAGGGAGTTGAAGCTTTCTTT. It encodes CASTIGQGVEAFF.

V is TRBV7-9 and J is TRBJ2-5, with unresolved D. Germline loops: CDR1 SEHNR, CDR2 FQNEAQ (reference sequence). Trimming pared 3 bases from V and 1 base from J, leaving 9 bases between. CDR3 length: 14 residues. The CDR3 DNA reads as TGTGCCAGCAGCTTTCCTGGGGTCCAAGAGACCCAGTACTTC. It is translated as CASSFPGVQETQYF.

The CDR3 sequence: CAWARRERDTQYF. The CDR3 nucleotides are TGTGCCTGGGCCCGGCGTGAAAGAGATACGCAGTATTTT. The rearrangement joins TRBV30 to TRBJ2-3; D not resolved. V was trimmed by 5 bases and J by 5 bases, leaving 14 bases between them. This CDR3 is built from 13 residues. Germline V gives CDR1 GTSNPN, CDR2 SVGIG (reference sequence).

This chain joins TRBV21-1 and TRBJ1-1. TRBV21-1 is a documented pseudogene. CDR3 length: 19 amino acids. The CDR3: CASSKIRVKAPYGLTEAFF. The CDR3 coding sequence is TGTGCCAGCAGCAAAATCCGCGTTAAAGCCCCTTACGGACTCACTGAAGCTTTCTTT.

V and J are TRBV30 and TRBJ1-1; D may be TRBD1 (5 bases). The germline V and J ends were trimmed by 8 bases and 2 bases, with 15 bases remaining between them. Germline CDR1 and CDR2: GTSNPN and SVGIG (reference sequence). This CDR3 has 13 residues. The CDR3 nucleotides are TGTGCCCAAACCCGGACACCCAACACTGAAGCTTTCTTT. Translating gives CAQTRTPNTEAFF.

The chain employs TRBV4-1 and TRBJ2-2; D not certain. The V end lost 0 bases, the J end lost 2 bases, and 10 bases lay between the germline ends. Per germline, CDR1 MGHRA and CDR2 YSYEKL. CDR3 length: 16 residues. CDR3 nucleotides: TGCGCCAGCAGCCAAGACTGGCTAGTAAACACCGGGGAGCTGTTTTTT. Its translation: CASSQDWLVNTGELFF.

The rearrangement uses TRBV6-5 and TRBJ2-7, with D maybe TRBD1 (5 bases). The CDR3 covers 12 residues. The germline CDR1 and CDR2 sequences are MNHEY and SVGAGI. V was pared by 5 bases and J by 4 bases, with 9 bases between. CDR3 sequence: CASSRQPYEQYF. The DNA of the CDR3 is TGTGCCAGCAGTCGACAGCCATACGAGCAGTACTTC.

This chain joins TRBV5-4 and TRBJ2-1; tentative D call: TRBD2 (5 bases). The CDR3 is 11 amino acids. Germline loops: CDR1 SGHNT, CDR2 YYREEE (reference sequence). V was pared by 4 bases and J by 9 bases, with 8 bases between. The CDR3 nucleotides are TGTGCCAGCAGCCTAGGGAGTGAGCAGTTCTTC. It translates to CASSLGSEQFF.

J is TRBJ2-3 and V is TRBV18; D is undetermined. CDR3 length: 17 amino acids. Germline CDR1 KGHSH, CDR2 LQKENI. Trimming removed 0 bases at V and 2 bases at J, with 15 bases between. Written as DNA, the CDR3 is TGTGCCAGCTCACCACCTATCTTGCAGGAACACACAGATACGCAGTATTTT. Residues: CASSPPILQEHTDTQYF. Full variable domain (rest looked up from reference TRBV18 and TRBJ2-3): NAGVMQNPRHLVRRRGQEARLRCSPMKGHSHVYWYRQLPEEGLKFMVYLQKENIIDESGMPKERFSAEFPKEGPSILRIQQVVRGDSAAYFCASSPPILQEHTDTQYFGPGTRLTVL.

J is TRBJ1-6 and V is TRBV3-1 (or the pseudogene TRBV3-2); 9 bases are shared with TRBD1. CDR1 and CDR2 (germline): LGHDT, YNNKEL (reference sequence). CDR3 length equals 17 residues. V lost 1 base to trimming and J lost 6 bases; unmatched junction nucleotides: 7. CDR3 amino acids: CASSQGMGTGTNSPLHF. The CDR3 nucleotides are TGTGCCAGCAGCCAAGGAATGGGGACAGGGACTAATTCACCCCTCCACTTT.

This chain uses TRBV7-8 with TRBJ2-7; D perhaps matches TRBD1 (5 bases). The germline V gene has CDR1 SGHVS and CDR2 FQNEAQ. Trimming took off 4 bases at V and 4 bases at J, with 17 bases between the two ends. This CDR3 is built from 15 residues. The DNA for the CDR3 is TGTGCCAGCAGCTATGACAGTGGCGTCGCTTACGAGCAGTACTTC. Its protein product is CASSYDSGVAYEQYF.

The chain uses TRBV10-3 and TRBJ1-2; no clear D. Germline CDR1 ENHRY, CDR2 SYGVKD. CDR3 size: 15 residues. The germline V and J ends were trimmed by 0 bases and 3 bases, with 11 bases remaining between them. The CDR3 sequence: CAISESFGRDYGYTF. As DNA, the CDR3 is TGTGCCATCAGTGAGTCTTTTGGGCGGGACTATGGCTACACCTTC.

This clone was seen only a few times. This chain connects TRBV19 to TRBJ1-1; D is unclear. Deletions cut 6 bases from V and 0 bases from J, with 23 bases between. The CDR3 runs to 18 residues. Germline V gene data show CDR1 as LNHDA and CDR2 as SQIVND (reference sequence). The CDR3 region is CASSSELHPGKMNTEAFF. The CDR3 bases are TGTGCCAGTAGCTCCGAGCTGCATCCCGGGAAAATGAACACTGAAGCTTTCTTT.

The V and J genes are TRBV6-5 and TRBJ1-3; no clear D gene. The V and J ends lost 2 bases and 0 bases respectively, with 5 bases between them. The CDR3 length is 14 residues. Per germline, CDR1 MNHEY and CDR2 SVGAGI. The CDR3 DNA is TGTGCCAGCAGTTACATGTACTCTGGAAACACCATATATTTT. Translation gives CASSYMYSGNTIYF.